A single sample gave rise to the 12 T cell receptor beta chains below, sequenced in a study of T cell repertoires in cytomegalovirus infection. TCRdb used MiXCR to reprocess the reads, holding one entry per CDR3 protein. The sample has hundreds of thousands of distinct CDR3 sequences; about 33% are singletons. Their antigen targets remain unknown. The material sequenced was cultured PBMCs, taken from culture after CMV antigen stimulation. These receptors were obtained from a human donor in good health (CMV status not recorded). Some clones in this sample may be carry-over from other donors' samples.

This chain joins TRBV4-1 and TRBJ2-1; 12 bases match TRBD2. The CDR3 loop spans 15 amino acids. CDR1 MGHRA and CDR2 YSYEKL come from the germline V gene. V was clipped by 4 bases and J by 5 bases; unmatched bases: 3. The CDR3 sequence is CASSRLAGVNNEQFF. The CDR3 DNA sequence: TGCGCCAGCAGCCGACTAGCGGGAGTTAACAATGAGCAGTTCTTC.

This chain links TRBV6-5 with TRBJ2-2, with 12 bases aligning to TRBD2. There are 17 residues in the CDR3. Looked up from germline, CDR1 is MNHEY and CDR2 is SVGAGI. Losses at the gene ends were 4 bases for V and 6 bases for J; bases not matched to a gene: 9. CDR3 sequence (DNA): TGTGCCAGCAGTTTCTCAAGACTAGCGGGAGTTCCCGGGGAGCTGTTTTTT. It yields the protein CASSFSRLAGVPGELFF.

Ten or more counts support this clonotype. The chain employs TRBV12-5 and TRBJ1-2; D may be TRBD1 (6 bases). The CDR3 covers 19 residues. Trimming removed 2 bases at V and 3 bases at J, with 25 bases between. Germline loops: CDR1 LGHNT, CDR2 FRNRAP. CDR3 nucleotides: TGTGCTAGTGGTTTGAGCTTACGACAGGACGGCAGCGGGCACTATGGCTACACCTTC. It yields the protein CASGLSLRQDGSGHYGYTF.

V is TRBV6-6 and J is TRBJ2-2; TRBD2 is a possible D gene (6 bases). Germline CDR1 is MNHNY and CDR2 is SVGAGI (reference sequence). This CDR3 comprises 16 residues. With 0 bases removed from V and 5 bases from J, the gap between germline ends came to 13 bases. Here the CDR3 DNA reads TGTGCCAGCAGTTACTCGACGGACTACCAAACCGGGGAGCTGTTTTTT. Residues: CASSYSTDYQTGELFF.

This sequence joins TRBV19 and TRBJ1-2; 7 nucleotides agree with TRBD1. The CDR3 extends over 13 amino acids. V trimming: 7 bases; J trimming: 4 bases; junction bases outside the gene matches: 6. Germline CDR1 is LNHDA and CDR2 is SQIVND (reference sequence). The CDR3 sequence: CASMGQRFYGYTF. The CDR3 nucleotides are TGTGCCAGTATGGGACAGCGGTTCTATGGCTACACCTTC.

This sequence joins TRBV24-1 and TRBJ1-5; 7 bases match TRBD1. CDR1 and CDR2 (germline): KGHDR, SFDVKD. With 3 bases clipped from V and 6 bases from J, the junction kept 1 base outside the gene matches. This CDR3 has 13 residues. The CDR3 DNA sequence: TGTGCCACCAGTGATGAGGGGGCTCAGCCCCAGCATTTT. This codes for CATSDEGAQPQHF.

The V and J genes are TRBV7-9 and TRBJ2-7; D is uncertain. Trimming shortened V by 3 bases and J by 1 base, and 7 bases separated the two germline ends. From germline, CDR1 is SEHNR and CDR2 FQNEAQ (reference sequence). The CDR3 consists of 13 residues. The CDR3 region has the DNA TGTGCCAGCAGCTTCGATGTTTCCTACGAGCAGTACGTC. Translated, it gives CASSFDVSYEQYV.

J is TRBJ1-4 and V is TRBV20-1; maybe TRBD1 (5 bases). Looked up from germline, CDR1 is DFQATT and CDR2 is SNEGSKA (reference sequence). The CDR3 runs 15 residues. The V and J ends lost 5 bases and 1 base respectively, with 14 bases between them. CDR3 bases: TGCAGTGCTGGGGGGACTGTAGAAACTAATGAAAAACTGTTTTTT. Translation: CSAGGTVETNEKLFF.

Here the CDR3 DNA reads TGCGCCAGCAGCTTGGGTGGTAGCGGGAGACTCTACAATGAGCAGTTCTTC. Its translation is CASSLGGSGRLYNEQFF. The chain couples TRBV5-1 to TRBJ2-1; 9 nucleotides line up with TRBD2. V dropped 0 bases and J dropped 3; count of bases not matched to a gene: 7. Germline V gives CDR1 SGHRS, CDR2 YFSETQ. The CDR3 spans 17 residues.

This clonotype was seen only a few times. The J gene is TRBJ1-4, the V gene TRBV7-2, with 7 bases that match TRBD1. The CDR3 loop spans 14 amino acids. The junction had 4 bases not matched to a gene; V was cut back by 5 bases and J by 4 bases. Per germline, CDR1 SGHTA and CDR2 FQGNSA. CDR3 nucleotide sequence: TGTGCCAGCAGCCGCGGGACAGTTAATGAAAAACTGTTTTTT. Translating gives CASSRGTVNEKLFF. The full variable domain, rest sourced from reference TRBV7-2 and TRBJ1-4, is GAGVSQSPSNKVTEKGKDVELRCDPISGHTALYWYRQSLGQGLEFLIYFQGNSAPDKSGLPSDRFSAERTGGSVSTLTIQRTQQEDSAVYLCASSRGTVNEKLFFGSGTQLSVL.

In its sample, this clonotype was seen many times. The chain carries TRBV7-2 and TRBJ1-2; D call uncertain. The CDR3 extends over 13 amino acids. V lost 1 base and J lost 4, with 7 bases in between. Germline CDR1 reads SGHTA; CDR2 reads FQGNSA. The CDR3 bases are TGTGCCAGCAGCTTAGATCGGTCCTATGGCTACACCTTC. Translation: CASSLDRSYGYTF. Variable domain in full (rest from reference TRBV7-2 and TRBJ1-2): GAGVSQSPSNKVTEKGKDVELRCDPISGHTALYWYRQSLGQGLEFLIYFQGNSAPDKSGLPSDRFSAERTGGSVSTLTIQRTQQEDSAVYLCASSLDRSYGYTFGSGTRLTVV.

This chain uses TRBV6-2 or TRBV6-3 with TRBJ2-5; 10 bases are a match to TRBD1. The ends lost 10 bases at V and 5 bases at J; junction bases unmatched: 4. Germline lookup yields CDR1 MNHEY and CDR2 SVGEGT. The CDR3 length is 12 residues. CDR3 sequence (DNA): TGTGCCACCGGACAGGGGGTGGAGACCCAGTACTTC. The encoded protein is CATGQGVETQYF.